The next 19 T cell receptor beta chains were all read from a single sample in a study of blood T cell repertoires in COVID-19. TCRdb keeps only in-frame clones here, not all; method: immunoSEQ multiplex PCR. The sample lists under 80,000 clones, around 87% occurring once. The sequenced sample consisted of peripheral blood. The receptors originated from a human donor in a cohort sampled during active COVID-19.

The chain has TRBV5-1 and TRBJ2-2; unclear D gene. With 2 bases removed from V and 3 bases from J, the gap between germline ends came to 5 bases. This CDR3 is 13 amino acids long. The germline V gene has CDR1 SGHRS and CDR2 YFSETQ. The CDR3 DNA reads as TGCGCCAGCAGCTTTGGAGACACCGGGGAGCTGTTTTTT. This encodes CASSFGDTGELFF.

The J gene is TRBJ2-2, the V gene TRBV19, with 10 bases fitting TRBD2. In germline, CDR1 is LNHDA, CDR2 SQIVND (reference sequence). The V and J ends lost 5 bases and 1 base, in that order; junction bases with no gene match: 4. The CDR3 runs 16 residues. CDR3 coding DNA: TGTGCCAGTAGTGCCGGACTAGCGGTGAACACCGGGGAGCTGTTTTTT. Encoded protein: CASSAGLAVNTGELFF.

The count of this clone is one. The chain recombines TRBV7-3 with TRBJ2-3; 8 bases agree with TRBD2. The CDR3 length is 16 residues. Germline lookup yields CDR1 SGHTA and CDR2 FQGTGA. With 1 base clipped from V and 1 base from J, the junction kept 4 bases outside the gene matches. In nucleotides, the CDR3 is TGTGCCAGCAGCTTAATTCAAGCGGGGGGCACAGATACGCAGTATTTT. This translates into CASSLIQAGGTDTQYF.

The CDR3 bases are TGTGCCAGCAGCTTAGGCTTGACAGGGGTTATCGATGAGCAGTTCTTC. It is translated as CASSLGLTGVIDEQFF. The chain couples TRBV11-3 to TRBJ2-1, with TRBD1 matching 8 bases. Per the germline V gene, CDR1 is SGHNT and CDR2 is YENEEA. This CDR3 has 16 amino acids. Trimming removed 1 base from V and 8 bases from J; junction bases left unmatched: 10.

The chain links TRBV28 to TRBJ2-7; weak D call: TRBD2 (6 bases). The V and J ends lost 1 base and 6 bases respectively, with 10 bases between them. Germline-derived CDR1 and CDR2 are MDHEN and SYDVKM. CDR3 length: 13 residues. CDR3 DNA sequence: TGTGCCAGCAGTTTATCGGGGACTGGCGAGCAGTACTTC. Encoded protein: CASSLSGTGEQYF.

The V call is TRBV10-1, the J call TRBJ1-4; D ambiguous. The CDR3 extends over 14 amino acids. CDR1 WNHNN and CDR2 SYGVQD come from the germline V gene (reference sequence). The germline V and J ends were trimmed by 3 bases and 7 bases, with 12 bases remaining between them. The CDR3 DNA sequence: TGCGCCAGCAGTGACGGCCTCAGCGGTGAAAAACTGTTTTTT. Residues: CASSDGLSGEKLFF.

This sequence joins TRBV7-2 and TRBJ2-3, with D unclear. The germline gives CDR1 SGHTA, CDR2 FQGNSA. The CDR3 has 18 amino acids. V lost 2 bases and J 0 bases, leaving 18 bases between the germline ends. The CDR3 DNA sequence: TGTGCCAGCAGCTTAAGGCCCCCGGGTCTTGCTAGCACAGATACGCAGTATTTT. As protein: CASSLRPPGLASTDTQYF.

This chain connects TRBV4-1 to TRBJ2-2; no clear D. CDR1 and CDR2 (germline): MGHRA, YSYEKL. The CDR3 has 16 residues. The V gene lost 0 bases and the J gene lost 0 bases, with 8 bases spanning the gap. This CDR3 is CASSQDQLANTGELFF. CDR3 bases: TGCGCCAGCAGCCAAGATCAACTTGCGAACACCGGGGAGCTGTTTTTT.

The CDR3 protein is CATSRDNQAQRGETQYF. CDR3 DNA: TGTGCCACCAGCAGAGATAACCAGGCCCAAAGGGGGGAGACCCAGTACTTC. The chain carries TRBV15 and TRBJ2-5; possibly TRBD1 for D (6 bases). The germline gives CDR1 LNHNV, CDR2 YYDKDF (reference sequence). V dropped 0 bases and J dropped 5 bases, with 19 bases sitting between them. The CDR3 consists of 17 residues.

The genes are TRBV27 and TRBJ1-2, with a tentative D call TRBD1 (5 bases). This CDR3 spans 16 amino acids. Germline V gene lookup returns CDR1 MNHEY and CDR2 SMNVEV (reference sequence). The V and J ends lost 2 bases and 3 bases respectively, with 16 bases between them. The CDR3 DNA is TGTGCCAGCAGTTTAAGTCCGGCAGGGCAATACTATGGCTACACCTTC. Protein sequence: CASSLSPAGQYYGYTF.

CDR3 region: CASSPLTMEETQYF. The CDR3 nucleotides read TGTGCCAGCTCCCCTCTAACGATGGAAGAGACCCAGTACTTC. The gene calls are TRBV18 and TRBJ2-5; D unclear. Trimming stripped 6 bases from V and 3 bases from J, with 14 bases between. The germline V gene encodes CDR1 KGHSH and CDR2 LQKENI. This CDR3 has 14 residues.

The CDR3 region has the DNA TGTGCCTGGAGTAGGGGCGGGGGTGAGACCCAGTACTTC. Protein: CAWSRGGGETQYF. The chain combines TRBV30 with TRBJ2-5; 7 nucleotides align to TRBD2. The CDR3 extends over 13 amino acids. The V and J ends lost 2 bases and 5 bases, in that order; junction bases with no gene match: 5. Germline CDR1 and CDR2: GTSNPN and SVGIG (reference sequence).

The rearrangement links TRBV4-1 to TRBJ2-4, with 8 bases lining up with TRBD1. This CDR3 comprises 15 residues. Germline CDR1 and CDR2: MGHRA and YSYEKL. V shed 3 bases and J 4 bases; nucleotides not matched to a gene: 5. The CDR3 loop is CASSQMGQEKNIQYF. CDR3 coding DNA: TGCGCCAGCAGCCAGATGGGACAGGAAAAAAACATTCAGTACTTC.

This clone was detected only once. The chain joins TRBV18 to TRBJ2-5, with D hard to call. Looked up from germline, CDR1 is KGHSH and CDR2 is LQKENI. The CDR3 loop spans 11 amino acids. V was trimmed by 6 bases and J by 2 bases, leaving 4 bases between them. Here the CDR3 DNA reads TGTGCCAGCTCGGCACAAGAGACCCAGTACTTC. It specifies CASSAQETQYF.

This clone was observed a single time. The rearrangement links TRBV7-8 to TRBJ1-6; TRBD1 agrees at 7 bases. Trimming took 2 bases from V and 8 from J; bases not matched to a gene: 9. The CDR3 covers 16 residues. Germline V gene sequence: CDR1 SGHVS, CDR2 FQNEAQ. CDR3: CASSLSRQGRDSPLHF. CDR3 DNA: TGTGCCAGCAGCTTATCCCGACAGGGAAGGGATTCACCCCTCCACTTT. Full variable domain (outside the CDR3, taken from reference TRBV7-8 and TRBJ1-6): GAGVSQSPRYKVAKRGQDVALRCDPISGHVSLFWYQQALGQGPEFLTYFQNEAQLDKSGLPSDRFFAERPEGSVSTLKIQRTQQEDSAVYLCASSLSRQGRDSPLHFGNGTRLTVT.

The chain is built from TRBV5-1 and TRBJ2-3; TRBD1 aligns across 9 bases. The CDR3 length is 15 residues. V shed 0 bases, J shed 4 bases, and the junction held 3 bases outside the gene matches. Germline V lookup: CDR1 SGHRS, CDR2 YFSETQ. The DNA of the CDR3 is TGCGCCAGCAGCTTGGGACAGGGGGACGCAGATACGCAGTATTTT. This sequence encodes CASSLGQGDADTQYF.

The gene calls are TRBV7-2 and TRBJ1-4, with 10 bases aligning to TRBD1. With V trimmed by 5 bases and J by 8 bases, 8 bases remained unmatched. The CDR3 has 15 amino acids. Germline CDR1 SGHTA, CDR2 FQGNSA. The CDR3 DNA reads TGTGCCAGCAGCCTGGGGGACAGGGGATACGAAAAACTGTTTTTT. It translates to CASSLGDRGYEKLFF.

This rearrangement joins TRBV11-2 to TRBJ1-6, with D hard to call. Germline V gene data show CDR1 as SGHAT and CDR2 as FQNNGV. The CDR3 length is 18 residues. V lost 4 bases to trimming and J lost 0 bases, with 16 bases between them. CDR3 residues: CASSSAGGSSSYNSPLHF. The DNA of the CDR3 is TGTGCCAGCAGCTCCGCGGGCGGGAGCAGCTCCTATAATTCACCCCTCCACTTT.

This chain's CDR3 is CATSRDRASNEQYF. CDR3 nucleotides: TGTGCCACCAGCCGCGACAGGGCGTCCAACGAGCAGTACTTC. This rearrangement joins TRBV15 to TRBJ2-7; TRBD1 matches at 7 bases. This CDR3 region has 14 residues. V trimming: 5 bases; J trimming: 5 bases; junction bases outside the gene matches: 9. CDR1 is LNHNV, CDR2 YYDKDF, per germline (reference sequence).